Listed here is a single TCR beta chain. This clonotype has just a few counts. This receptor's antigen is unknown. The sample holds no much larger clone one base away, and base qualities are not on file. CDR1 and CDR2 were assigned from the germline V gene as MNHEY and SVGAGI. The germline V and J ends show losses of 5 bases and 4 bases respectively, and no gene match explains 6 bases of the junction. The CDR3 numbers 14 residues from cysteine through phenylalanine. CDR3 DNA is the only sequence kept; it has 42 bases, read in frame from the first base. This record belongs to a study of blood T cells in healthy people across ages (dated by TCRdb to the mid-2010s). Study-wide context: In model experiments, template switching captured roughly one uniquely barcoded TCR beta cDNA molecule for every two T cells. To track age-related changes in TCR beta repertoire diversity, the study relied on deep sequencing normalized with unique cDNA molecular identifiers. The study analyzed two additional independent replicas of 1 million unique cDNA reads from the same blood draw for two donors, one aged 18 to 29 and one aged 80 or older. Donors were grouped into four age groups: young (average roughly 16 years), middle-aged (39), aged (around 62) and long-lived (about 89). To avoid experimental bias, donors of different ages were randomly spread across the sequencing lanes. Overall results and qualifications from the work: As age increased, observed TCR beta diversity per million T cells dropped in a roughly linear way, and a significant reduction was already evident by age about 40. Because profiling used bulk unsorted PBMCs, naive and antigen-experienced compartments could not be compared conclusively. There was a strong correlation between observed TCR beta diversity and the percentage of naive T cells measured by flow cytometry. Compared with the aged group, more naive CD4+ T cells, fewer expanded clones and increased TCR diversity were shown by the long-lived group, suggesting age selection. The CMV infection status of donors was not known, potentially confounding age-related changes in expanded clonotypes. Total diversity estimates from one million sequenced T cells were considered lower bounds and underestimates.

The donors were some 39 Caucasian individuals from Russia, aged roughly 6 to 100 years, who were systemically healthy. Roughly 9 milliliters of peripheral blood were drawn from each donor into EDTA-treated Vacutainer tubes. Ficoll-Paque density-gradient centrifugation was used to isolate PBMCs, with at least 7 million obtained per sample. Trizol reagent was used to extract total RNA from PBMCs, with at least 6 micrograms per sample. The percentages of naive CD45RAhigh/CD27high T cells were determined by flow cytometry on a PBMC aliquot from every donor. The library was made by 5' RACE. A second roughly 7 to 11 cycle PCR used a sample-barcoded 5' primer and a J-beta primer mix. A template-switch 5' adaptor carrying 12 random nucleotides introduced a unique molecular identifier onto each TCR beta cDNA molecule. Each sample yielded at least 2.5 million CDR3-containing paired-end reads. The Mint cDNA synthesis kit, primed by a TRBC-specific oligonucleotide, was used to synthesize first-strand cDNA from all RNA. After uracil-DNA glycosylase treatment, a first 18-cycle PCR used universal primers M1SS and BC2_uni_R on all cDNA. The original methods were these. Each sample was normalized by randomly selecting 1 million high-quality reads, each carrying a distinct molecular identifier. Instead of being binned into consensus sequences, reads that shared molecular identifiers were thrown out. MiTCR, run with a Q25 quality threshold and the strictest error-elimination algorithm, handled CDR3 identification, clonotype clustering and error correction. A nonparametric unseen species model with Euler transformation was used to estimate lower-bound total TCR beta diversity. The public sequencing data were trimmed at Q25 with fastp and processed into clonotypes with MiXCR by TCRdb, which kept only in-frame beta chains. CDR3 protein sequences are deduplicated, and each keeps its most common genes and DNA. The V and J calls here are based on TCRdb, not the publication. This sample comprises fewer than 2,000,000 distinct CDR3 sequences, approximately 40% of them detected only once. The biggest ten clones account for roughly 23% of the sample.

This sequence was found in a human donor in good health. The specimen was blood. The chain is made from TRBV6-5 and TRBJ2-3, and 7 bases in between align with TRBD1. The CDR3 in this case is CASSPYTGADTQYF. The sequenced DNA: TGTGCCAGCAGTCCCTATACAGGGGCAGATACGCAGTATTTT.